The 29 T cell receptor beta chains presented below share a single source sample, sequenced in a study of cytomegalovirus exposure and HLA in healthy donors. Profiled with immunoSEQ multiplex PCR; TCRdb holds only in-frame clones, not every one. Found here are 250,000 to 300,000 clones, roughly 90% of them singletons; the top ten hold 0.35% to 0.4%. What was sequenced was PBMCs. All receptors derive from a woman under 30 in good health and CMV-seronegative.

The chain links TRBV29-1 to TRBJ1-6; D is ambiguous. CDR1 is SQVTM, CDR2 ANQGSEA, per germline. V lost 1 base and J lost 9, with 16 bases in between. CDR3 size: 15 residues. The CDR3 bases are TGCAGCGTTGAAGGGGTCGGGAATCCGACTTCACCCCTCCACTTT. Translation: CSVEGVGNPTSPLHF.

This chain joins TRBV7-6 and TRBJ1-4; D unclear. This CDR3 has 16 amino acids. CDR1 and CDR2 (germline): SGHVS, FNYEAQ. This CDR3 reads CTKRAEPETTNEKLFF. The CDR3 nucleotides read TGTACAAAGAGGGCCGAACCGGAAACAACTAATGAAAAACTGTTTTTT.

The chain couples TRBV7-9 to TRBJ1-1; weak D call: TRBD1 (6 bases). The CDR3 has 14 residues. The V and J ends lost 11 bases and 3 bases respectively, with 19 bases between them. Germline V CDR1 and CDR2: SEHNR, FQNEAQ (reference sequence). The CDR3 reads CAARTFRGYTEAFF. The CDR3 nucleotides are TGTGCCGCACGGACTTTCAGGGGATACACTGAAGCTTTCTTT. Based on the CDR3 plus reference TRBV7-9 and TRBJ1-1, the full variable domain is DTGVSQNPRHKITKRGQNVTFRCDPISEHNRLYWYRQTLGQGPEFLTYFQNEAQLEKSRLLSDRFSAERPKGSFSTLEIQRTEQGDSAMYLCAARTFRGYTEAFFGQGTRLTVV.

The chain employs TRBV18 and TRBJ1-2; 8 nucleotides match TRBD1. CDR3 length equals 15 residues. Germline values: CDR1 KGHSH, CDR2 LQKENI. V gave up 3 bases and J gave up 5 bases; unmatched junction bases: 8. The CDR3 coding sequence is TGTGCCAGCTCACCTGGCTCAGGGGGCGTTTATGGCTACACCTTC. This codes for CASSPGSGGVYGYTF.

The genes are TRBV28 and TRBJ1-1; 8 bases fit TRBD1. Germline loops: CDR1 MDHEN, CDR2 SYDVKM. This CDR3 contains 14 residues. The trim removed 4 bases at V and 4 bases at J, leaving 5 bases unmatched. The CDR3 DNA follows: TGTGCCAGCAGTTATTCAGGGGGCGGCACTGAAGCTTTCTTT. This codes for CASSYSGGGTEAFF. The full variable domain, completed using reference TRBV28 and TRBJ1-1, is DVKVTQSSRYLVKRTGEKVFLECVQDMDHENMFWYRQDPGLGLRLIYFSYDVKMKEKGDIPEGYSVSREKKERFSLILESASTNQTSMYLCASSYSGGGTEAFFGQGTRLTVV.

The CDR3 protein is CASSLELGPYEKLFF. In nucleotides, the CDR3 is TGTGCCAGCAGCTTAGAATTGGGGCCATATGAAAAACTGTTTTTT. The gene calls are TRBV5-6 and TRBJ1-4, with a possible D match to TRBD1 (5 bases). CDR3 length: 15 residues. In germline, CDR1 is SGHDT, CDR2 YYEEEE. V lost 2 bases and J lost 6, with 14 bases in between. The full variable domain, with the rest looked up from reference TRBV5-6 and TRBJ1-4, is DAGVTQSPTHLIKTRGQQVTLRCSPKSGHDTVSWYQQALGQGPQFIFQYYEEEERQRGNFPDRFSGHQFPNYSSELNVNALLLGDSALYLCASSLELGPYEKLFFGSGTQLSVL.

This clone showed up just once. V is TRBV5-4 and J is TRBJ2-3, with 7 bases identical to TRBD1. This CDR3 has 15 residues. In germline, CDR1 is SGHNT, CDR2 YYREEE (reference sequence). The V and J ends lost 4 bases and 5 bases, in that order; junction bases with no gene match: 10. The CDR3 region has the DNA TGTGCCAGCAGCCCCTGGGACAGTGTAGGAGATACGCAGTATTTT. Translation: CASSPWDSVGDTQYF.

The rearrangement uses TRBV6-5 and TRBJ1-4; weak D call: TRBD1 (6 bases). In germline, CDR1 is MNHEY, CDR2 SVGAGI. The V and J ends lost 2 bases and 3 bases respectively, with 10 bases between them. This CDR3 contains 15 residues. In DNA form, the CDR3 reads TGTGCCAGCAGTTACCAACAGGGCCCTAATGAAAAACTGTTTTTT. This translates into CASSYQQGPNEKLFF.

The V call is TRBV5-1, the J call TRBJ1-6; TRBD1 matches 7 bases. CDR3 length: 14 residues. Germline V CDR1 and CDR2: SGHRS, YFSETQ. V lost 3 bases and J lost 9; bases outside the gene matches: 6. The CDR3, as DNA: TGCGCCAGCAGCTCCTCGGAGGGGGCTTCACCCCTCCACTTT. Translated, it gives CASSSSEGASPLHF.

The chain employs TRBV6-5 and TRBJ2-5; no definite D call. The CDR3 covers 11 residues. Germline loops: CDR1 MNHEY, CDR2 SVGAGI. Trimming removed 7 bases from V and 4 bases from J, with 7 bases in between. CDR3 nucleotide sequence: TGTGCCAGCACGAGTCCAGAGACCCAGTACTTC. Residues: CASTSPETQYF.

V gene TRBV6-1 combines with J gene TRBJ1-3, with 7 bases that match TRBD1. The CDR3 has 14 amino acids. In germline, CDR1 is MNHNS, CDR2 SASEGT. V lost 6 bases to trimming and J lost 0 bases; unmatched junction nucleotides: 2. The CDR3 nucleotides read TGTGCCAGCAGATCAGGGGGCTCTGGAAACACCATATATTTT. Protein: CASRSGGSGNTIYF.

V and J are TRBV15 and TRBJ2-3; possible D gene TRBD2, 7 bases. The CDR3 totals 13 residues. Trimming cost V 3 bases and J 5 bases, with 9 bases left between them. Germline V gene sequence: CDR1 LNHNV, CDR2 YYDKDF (reference sequence). This chain's CDR3 is CATSRRGGDTQYF. The CDR3 DNA sequence: TGTGCCACCAGCAGGAGGGGGGGAGATACGCAGTATTTT.

As concerns this clone: Sequence at one end of the junction differs from germline and may be a read error. This chain links TRBV7-7 with TRBJ2-5, with 8 bases that match TRBD1. Germline CDR1 SSHAT, CDR2 FNYEAQ (reference sequence). The CDR3 has 15 amino acids. The CDR3 region is CASSPRSTGEETQYF. The CDR3 nucleotides read TGTGCTAGCAGCCCAAGATCGACAGGGGAAGAGACCCAGTACTTC.

The chain carries TRBV7-8 and TRBJ1-5, with a tentative D call TRBD1 (5 bases). The CDR3 is 14 residues long. Per the germline V gene, CDR1 is SGHVS and CDR2 is FQNEAQ. The V and J ends lost 5 bases and 0 bases respectively, with 8 bases between them. The CDR3 DNA is TGTGCCAGCAGCACCAGGGATAGCAATCAGCCCCAGCATTTT. It translates to CASSTRDSNQPQHF. Drawing the rest from reference TRBV7-8 and TRBJ1-5, the complete variable domain is GAGVSQSPRYKVAKRGQDVALRCDPISGHVSLFWYQQALGQGPEFLTYFQNEAQLDKSGLPSDRFFAERPEGSVSTLKIQRTQQEDSAVYLCASSTRDSNQPQHFGDGTRLSIL.

The chain links TRBV5-6 to TRBJ1-2, with D perhaps TRBD1 (6 bases). The CDR3 runs 14 residues. The germline gives CDR1 SGHDT, CDR2 YYEEEE. Trimming took 4 bases from V and 4 from J, leaving 14 bases between them. This CDR3 reads CASSQSATGYGYTF. CDR3 coding DNA: TGTGCCAGCAGCCAGAGTGCGACAGGCTATGGCTACACCTTC.

This chain connects TRBV28 to TRBJ2-7, with 8 positions matching TRBD1. V shed 1 base and J 5 bases; nucleotides not matched to a gene: 7. Germline assignment: CDR1 MDHEN and CDR2 SYDVKM. The CDR3 covers 15 residues. The chain's CDR3 is CASSLLQGELDEQYF. Here the CDR3 DNA reads TGTGCCAGCAGTTTATTACAGGGGGAATTAGACGAGCAGTACTTC.

This rearrangement joins TRBV5-6 to TRBJ2-5, with D uncertain. The germline V gene encodes CDR1 SGHDT and CDR2 YYEEEE. Trimming removed 2 bases from V and 3 bases from J, with 11 bases in between. The CDR3 is made up of 14 amino acids. DNA of the CDR3: TGTGCCAGCAGCTTCGGTGCCGTCGAAGAGACCCAGTACTTC. This codes for CASSFGAVEETQYF.

This chain joins TRBV5-4 and TRBJ1-6; D is ambiguous. The CDR3 is made up of 15 amino acids. The germline V gene encodes CDR1 SGHNT and CDR2 YYREEE (reference sequence). Trimming left V 1 base short and J 7 bases short, with 12 bases between. The CDR3 is CASSLIADLNSPLHF. DNA of the CDR3: TGTGCCAGCAGCTTGATCGCAGACTTAAATTCACCCCTCCACTTT.

The CDR3 here is CASSKLAGGTDTQYF. CDR3 nucleotide sequence: TGTGCCAGCAGCAAACTAGCGGGGGGGACAGATACGCAGTATTTT. The J gene is TRBJ2-3, the V gene TRBV9, with 13 bases aligning to TRBD2. Germline V gives CDR1 SGDLS, CDR2 YYNGEE. V trimming: 4 bases; J trimming: 3 bases; junction bases outside the gene matches: 2. The CDR3 has 15 residues.

The chain couples TRBV7-6 to TRBJ2-3; TRBD1 matches 9 bases. Germline V gene sequence: CDR1 SGHVS, CDR2 FNYEAQ. The CDR3 spans 16 residues. Germline trimming cut 3 bases from V and 4 bases from J; bases unmatched to any gene: 8. CDR3 in amino acids: CASSFLGDREADTQYF. CDR3 bases: TGTGCCAGCAGCTTCCTAGGGGACAGGGAGGCAGATACGCAGTATTTT.

This clone showed up just once. This chain connects TRBV28 to TRBJ2-7, with a tentative D call TRBD2 (6 bases). CDR1 and CDR2 from the germline V gene are MDHEN and SYDVKM. This CDR3 has 12 amino acids. Trimming took 3 bases from V and 7 from J, leaving 10 bases between them. The CDR3: CASSFVGGEQYF. Here the CDR3 DNA reads TGTGCCAGCAGTTTTGTAGGAGGGGAGCAGTACTTC.

The gene calls are TRBV4-1 and TRBJ2-1, with 10 bases fitting TRBD1. The trim removed 2 bases at V and 6 bases at J, leaving 7 bases unmatched. The CDR3 length is 16 residues. Germline V gene sequence: CDR1 MGHRA, CDR2 YSYEKL. This chain's CDR3 is CASSQPPGQGSNEQFF. CDR3 sequence (DNA): TGCGCCAGCAGCCAACCGCCGGGACAGGGGTCCAATGAGCAGTTCTTC.

The J gene is TRBJ2-7, the V gene TRBV6-5; D uncertain. V lost 0 bases, J lost 3 bases, and 15 bases lay in between. Germline V gene lookup returns CDR1 MNHEY and CDR2 SVGAGI. CDR3 size: 16 residues. The CDR3: CASSYSLGATLYEQYF. The CDR3 bases are TGTGCCAGCAGTTACTCCCTAGGTGCGACCCTCTACGAGCAGTACTTC.

J is TRBJ2-5 and V is TRBV9, with TRBD1 identical over 9 bases. The CDR3 consists of 16 residues. With V trimmed by 0 bases and J by 5 bases, 8 bases remained unmatched. The germline V gene has CDR1 SGDLS and CDR2 YYNGEE. In nucleotides, the CDR3 is TGTGCCAGCAGCGTAGGGGGACAGGGAGGAGGGGAGACCCAGTACTTC. This translates into CASSVGGQGGGETQYF.

The rearrangement uses TRBV6-5 and TRBJ1-1, with D perhaps matching TRBD1 (6 bases). V was clipped by 0 bases and J by 3 bases, with 11 bases between them. CDR1 MNHEY and CDR2 SVGAGI come from the germline V gene. The CDR3 is 15 residues long. CDR3 in DNA: TGTGCCAGCAGTTACTCGTACTCAGGGGACACTGAAGCTTTCTTT. The encoded protein is CASSYSYSGDTEAFF.

The chain recombines TRBV2 with TRBJ2-2, with TRBD1 identical over 8 bases. The CDR3 has 15 amino acids. Trimming took 4 bases from V and 4 from J; bases not matched to a gene: 5. Per germline, CDR1 SNHLY and CDR2 FYNNEI. The CDR3 region is CASSVRQGPTGELFF. The CDR3 nucleotides read TGTGCCAGCAGTGTTAGACAGGGGCCCACCGGGGAGCTGTTTTTT.

The chain has TRBV25-1 and TRBJ2-3; D possibly corresponds to TRBD1 (5 bases). This CDR3 has 15 residues. Germline V gene sequence: CDR1 MGHDK, CDR2 SYGVNS. Trimming stripped 2 bases from V and 0 bases from J, with 9 bases between. The CDR3 DNA sequence: TGTGCCAGCAGTGAAAATGGGGCTAGCACAGATACGCAGTATTTT. This translates into CASSENGASTDTQYF.

In DNA form, the CDR3 reads TGTGCCAGCAGCTTCAGAGGTAGCGGGGACCTTTACTCCTACAATGAGCAGTTCTTC. Translating it yields CASSFRGSGDLYSYNEQFF. The rearrangement uses TRBV7-9 and TRBJ2-1; 8 positions match TRBD2. The trim removed 3 bases at V and 0 bases at J, leaving 13 bases unmatched. Germline V gives CDR1 SEHNR, CDR2 FQNEAQ (reference sequence). The CDR3 has 19 residues.

V gene TRBV7-2 combines with J gene TRBJ1-6, with TRBD1 matching 10 bases. Germline assignment: CDR1 SGHTA and CDR2 FQGNSA. The length of the CDR3 is 16 residues. Losses at the gene ends were 6 bases for V and 10 bases for J; bases not matched to a gene: 12. CDR3 region: CASSPYLTGGKSPLHF. The CDR3 DNA sequence: TGTGCCAGCAGTCCGTACCTGACAGGGGGCAAGTCACCCCTCCACTTT.